A single T cell receptor (beta chain) is shown here with its context. The antigen remains undetermined. The authors ran a second PCR of 7 to 11 cycles using a sample-barcoded 5' primer and a J-beta primer mix. Each of the cDNA molecules was tagged by a template-switch adaptor with 12 random nucleotides. TCRdb called the 5' RACE reads again in MiXCR, with one record for every CDR3 protein. Of under 800,000 distinct CDR3 sequences in the sample, 21% were seen once. The data were obtained in a study of blood T cells in healthy people across ages. Study-level points and caveats: CMV status of donors was unknown, possibly confounding expanded clonotype changes. Unsorted PBMC input precluded a conclusive naive versus antigen-experienced comparison. The fall in TCR beta diversity per million T cells was roughly linear with age.

The CDR3 has 16 residues. With 8 bases removed from V and 1 base from J, the gap between germline ends came to 19 bases. Germline values: CDR1 SGHTA, CDR2 FQGNSA. The sample taken for sequencing was blood. The TCR comes from a man between 65 and 85 years old in good health. J is TRBJ2-3 and V is TRBV7-2, with a tentative D call TRBD1 (5 bases). The chain's CDR3 is CASSPPGRAGTDTQYF. The CDR3 bases are TGTGCCAGCTCCCCTCCAGGCAGGGCTGGCACAGATACGCAGTATTTT.